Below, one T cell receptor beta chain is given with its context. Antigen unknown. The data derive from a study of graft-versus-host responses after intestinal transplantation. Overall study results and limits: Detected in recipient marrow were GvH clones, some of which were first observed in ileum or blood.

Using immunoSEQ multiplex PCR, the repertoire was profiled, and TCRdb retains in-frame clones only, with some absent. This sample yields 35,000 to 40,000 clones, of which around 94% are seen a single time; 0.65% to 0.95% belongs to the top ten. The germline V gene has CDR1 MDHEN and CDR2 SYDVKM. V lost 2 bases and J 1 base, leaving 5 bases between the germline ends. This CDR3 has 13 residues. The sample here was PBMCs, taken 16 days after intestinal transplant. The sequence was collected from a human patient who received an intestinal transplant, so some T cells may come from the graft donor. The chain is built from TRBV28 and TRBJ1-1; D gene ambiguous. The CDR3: CASSLLGNTEAFF. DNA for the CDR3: TGTGCCAGCAGTTTACTAGGGAACACTGAAGCTTTCTTT.